The sequence of this T cell receptor beta chain was determined in a study of shared clonotypes between healthy human individuals. Study-wide results and caveats: It was the non-shared clonotypes that had lower generation probabilities than clonotypes shared by all four donors.

As regards this clone: The antigen is unknown.

V was trimmed by 4 bases and J by 4 bases, leaving 14 bases between them. The CDR3 length is 14 residues. Germline-derived CDR1 and CDR2 are SGDLS and YYNGEE. Every donor, a Caucasian adult, lived in Nashville, Tennessee. Produced via immunoSEQ multiplex PCR; TCRdb's table is partial and in-frame only. The sample contains around 1.5 million clones, 95% to 99% of which appear only once. Input material: naive CD4+ T cells sorted from blood. Subset noted: CD45RA+ positively selected. This chain uses TRBV9 with TRBJ1-1; D not resolved. The source is a man aged 30-40 years in good health. CDR3 in amino acids: CASSLTGVSTEAFF. CDR3 sequence (DNA): TGTGCCAGCAGCCTTACCGGCGTGTCCACTGAAGCTTTCTTT.